This T cell receptor (beta chain) is drawn from a study of graft-versus-host responses after intestinal transplantation. Study information: Anti-thymocyte globulin was used for induction in all recipients, who then took tacrolimus and steroids for approximately three years.

Assay: immunoSEQ multiplex PCR; the TCRdb copy retains only in-frame clones and omits some. This sample has 90,000 to 120,000 clones, with approximately 90% found just once. The length of the CDR3 is 16 residues. The germline gives CDR1 SGHTA, CDR2 FQGNSA. Trimming removed 1 base at V and 0 bases at J, with 10 bases between. Study-wide results and caveats: Detection of GvH clones occurred in recipient marrow, and some had their first appearance in ileum or blood.

On this clone: No antigen is known for it.

The TCR comes from a human donor who was the organ donor for an intestinal transplant. The rearrangement links TRBV7-2 to TRBJ1-3; possible D gene TRBD1, 5 bases. The specimen was unstimulated CD4+ T cells sorted from spleen or lymph node cells, collected before transplant. The CDR3: CASSLGGVDSGNTIYF. The CDR3 coding sequence is TGTGCCAGCAGCTTAGGGGGCGTCGACTCTGGAAACACCATATATTTT.